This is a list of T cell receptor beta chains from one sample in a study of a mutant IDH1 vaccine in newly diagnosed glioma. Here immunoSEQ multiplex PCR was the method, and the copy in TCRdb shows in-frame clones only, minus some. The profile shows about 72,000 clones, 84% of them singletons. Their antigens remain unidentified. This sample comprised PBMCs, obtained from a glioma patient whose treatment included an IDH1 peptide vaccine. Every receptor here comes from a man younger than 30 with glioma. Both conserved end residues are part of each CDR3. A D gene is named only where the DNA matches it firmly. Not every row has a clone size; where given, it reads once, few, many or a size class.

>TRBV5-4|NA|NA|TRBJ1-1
TGTGCCAGCAGCCCACGGACGGGGTTGAACACTGAAGCTTTCTTT
CASSPRTGLNTEAFF
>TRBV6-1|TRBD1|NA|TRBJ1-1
TGTGCCAGCAGTGAAGCTTCAACAGGGGGGAACACTGAAGCTTTCTTT
CASSEASTGGNTEAFF
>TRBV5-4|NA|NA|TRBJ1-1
TGTGCCAGCAGCCAGAAAGGGTGGGCGACTGAAGCTTTCTTT
CASSQKGWATEAFF
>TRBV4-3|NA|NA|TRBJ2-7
TGCGCCAGCAGCCAAGATTGGGGGTACCCCTACGAGCAGTACTTC
CASSQDWGYPYEQYF
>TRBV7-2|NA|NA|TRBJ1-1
TGTGCCAGCAGCTTAGCGTGGTTGGGGACTGAAGCTTTCTTT
CASSLAWLGTEAFF
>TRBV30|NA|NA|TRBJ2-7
TGTGCCTGGACCGCAGGGGTAATTAGACCCTACGAGCAGTACTTC
CAWTAGVIRPYEQYF
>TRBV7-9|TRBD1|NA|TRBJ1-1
TGTGCCAGCAGCTCCCAGGGACAGGGGAACACTGAAGCTTTCTTT
CASSSQGQGNTEAFF
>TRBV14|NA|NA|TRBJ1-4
TGTGCCAGCAGCCTAGGAAGTAATGAAAAACTGTTTTTT
CASSLGSNEKLFF
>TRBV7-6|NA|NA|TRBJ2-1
TGTGCCAGCAGCTATCGGGGTAGCGGAGTCTACAATGAGCAGTTCTTC
CASSYRGSGVYNEQFF
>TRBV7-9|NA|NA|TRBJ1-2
TGTGCCAGCCGGCCAGGGCGCGACTATGGCTACACCTTC
CASRPGRDYGYTF
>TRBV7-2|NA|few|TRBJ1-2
TGTGCCAGCAGCTGGGACCTCCGAAGTCGGCATGGCTACACCTTC
CASSWDLRSRHGYTF
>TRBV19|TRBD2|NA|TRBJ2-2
TGTGCCAGTAGTCCCCGGACTAGCGGGGAAACCGGGGAGCTGTTTTTT
CASSPRTSGETGELFF
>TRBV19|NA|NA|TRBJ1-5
TGTGCCAGTAGTATAACAGAATATAGCAATCAGCCCCAGCATTTT
CASSITEYSNQPQHF
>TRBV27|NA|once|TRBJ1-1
TGTGCCAGCAGTTTAGAGGCACGGGTGAACACTGAAGCTTTCTTT
CASSLEARVNTEAFF
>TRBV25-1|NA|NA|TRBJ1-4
TGTGCCAGCAGTTATGGAGGGGGGCAAGTAAATGAAAAACTGTTTTTT
CASSYGGGQVNEKLFF
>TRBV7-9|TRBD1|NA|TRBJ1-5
TGTGCCAGCAGCAGCGGGACAGGGGGCGGTCAGCCCCAGCATTTT
CASSSGTGGGQPQHF
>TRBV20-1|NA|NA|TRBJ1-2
TGCAGTGCTAGAGAGGTGTATAACTACACCTTC
CSAREVYNYTF
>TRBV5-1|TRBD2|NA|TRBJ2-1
TGCGCCAGCAGCTCCGGGAGGAGCTCCTACAATGAGCAGTTCTTC
CASSSGRSSYNEQFF
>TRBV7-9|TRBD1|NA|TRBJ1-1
TGTGCCAGCAGCTTAGAGGACAGGGGGCGCTTTGTGGAGAACACTGAAGCTTTCTTT
CASSLEDRGRFVENTEAFF
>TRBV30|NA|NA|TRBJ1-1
TGTGCCTGGAGCTTAATCGGGAACACTGAAGCTTTCTTT
CAWSLIGNTEAFF
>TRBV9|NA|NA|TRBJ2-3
TGTGCCAGCAACCTCCGAGGGGACACAGATACGCAGTATTTT
CASNLRGDTDTQYF
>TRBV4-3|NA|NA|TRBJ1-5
TGCGCCAGCAGCCAATCAAGGACAGCGGGCGTACAGCCCCAGCATTTT
CASSQSRTAGVQPQHF
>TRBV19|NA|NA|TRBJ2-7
TGTGCCAGTAGTATAATGTGGCCCTCCTACGAGCAGTACTTC
CASSIMWPSYEQYF
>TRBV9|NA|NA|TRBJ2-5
TGTGCCAGCAGCGTAGGAAGAGAGACCCAGTACTTC
CASSVGRETQYF
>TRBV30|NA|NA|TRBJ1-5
TGTGCCTGGAGCAGAGACCTAAGGGAGCCCCAGCATTTT
CAWSRDLREPQHF
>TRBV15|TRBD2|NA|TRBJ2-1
TGTGCCACCAGCCTAGCGGGGGTAGTCAATGAGCAGTTCTTC
CATSLAGVVNEQFF